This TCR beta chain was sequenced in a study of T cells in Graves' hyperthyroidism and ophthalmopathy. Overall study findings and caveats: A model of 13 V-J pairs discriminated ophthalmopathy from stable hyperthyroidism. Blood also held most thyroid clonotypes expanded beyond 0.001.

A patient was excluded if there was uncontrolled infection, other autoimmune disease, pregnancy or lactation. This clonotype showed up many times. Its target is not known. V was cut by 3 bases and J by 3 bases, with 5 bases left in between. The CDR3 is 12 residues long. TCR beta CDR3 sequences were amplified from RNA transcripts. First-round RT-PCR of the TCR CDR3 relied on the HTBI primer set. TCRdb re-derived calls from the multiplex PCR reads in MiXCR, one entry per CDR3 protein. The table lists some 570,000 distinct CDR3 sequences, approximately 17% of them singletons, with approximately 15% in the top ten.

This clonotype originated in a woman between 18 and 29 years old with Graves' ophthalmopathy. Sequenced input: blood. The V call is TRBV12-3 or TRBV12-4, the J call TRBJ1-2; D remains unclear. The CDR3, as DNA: TGTGCCAGCAGTTTGCAGGACTATGGCTACACCTTC. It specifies CASSLQDYGYTF.